This T cell receptor beta chain was captured in a study of regulatory T cells in long-lasting Graves disease. Points from the study as a whole: Those with persistent disease had in common more public clonotypes (about 3,000) than new patients (roughly 1,000). Segments TRBV28, TRBJ1-2 and TRBJ2-5 showed preferential usage in persistent disease.

This clonotype was observed at least ten times. Its target is not known. Arm-PCR of CDR3 regions and iRepertoire HTBI primers were the basis on which TCR beta libraries were built. TCRdb reprocessed the multiplex PCR reads via MiXCR and lists one record per CDR3 protein. This sample has 440,000 or so distinct CDR3 sequences, with 15% to 20% found just once. Time point meaning: newly diagnosed GD, antithyroid drugs for less than 3 months. PBMC-extracted RNA yielded the TCR library. V was cut by 3 bases and J by 5 bases, with 10 bases left in between. The CDR3 is made up of 13 amino acids. Germline assignment: CDR1 MNHEY and CDR2 SVGEGT. The same data also went into a second study, on T cells in Graves' hyperthyroidism and ophthalmopathy.

This chain connects TRBV6-2 or TRBV6-3 to TRBJ2-5, with D hard to call. The sequence was obtained from a woman aged 25 to 39 with Graves disease. Specimen: peripheral blood mononuclear cells (PBMCs), collected at new diagnosis, from a patient treated with antithyroid drugs. Here the CDR3 reads CASSYSLKETQYF. The CDR3 DNA is TGTGCCAGCAGTTATTCCCTCAAGGAGACCCAGTACTTC.